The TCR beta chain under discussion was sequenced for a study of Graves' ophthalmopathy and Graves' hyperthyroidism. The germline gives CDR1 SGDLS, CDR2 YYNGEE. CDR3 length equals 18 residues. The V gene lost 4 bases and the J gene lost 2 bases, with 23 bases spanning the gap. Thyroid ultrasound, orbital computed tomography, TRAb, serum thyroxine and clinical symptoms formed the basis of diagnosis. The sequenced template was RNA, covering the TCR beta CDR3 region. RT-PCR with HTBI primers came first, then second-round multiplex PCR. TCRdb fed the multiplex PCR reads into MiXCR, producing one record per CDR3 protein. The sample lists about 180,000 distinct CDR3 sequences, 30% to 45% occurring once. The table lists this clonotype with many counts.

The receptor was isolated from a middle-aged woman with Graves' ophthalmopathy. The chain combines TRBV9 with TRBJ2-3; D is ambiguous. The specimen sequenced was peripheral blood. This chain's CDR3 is CASSSPPGRTLVTDTQYF. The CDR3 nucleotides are TGTGCCAGCAGCTCCCCCCCTGGGCGGACCCTTGTCACAGATACGCAGTATTTT.